These 12 T cell receptor beta chains were sequenced from one sample in a study of blood T cell repertoires in COVID-19. Libraries were prepared by immunoSEQ multiplex PCR; TCRdb keeps only in-frame clonotypes and omits some of them. The profile shows roughly 170,000 clones, under 90% of them singletons. Sequencing used peripheral blood. Every receptor here comes from a human donor in a cohort sampled during active COVID-19.

The chain has TRBV7-2 and TRBJ2-5, with D perhaps TRBD2 (5 bases). Germline V lookup: CDR1 SGHTA, CDR2 FQGNSA. The V end lost 3 bases, the J end lost 1 base, and 12 bases lay between the germline ends. The CDR3 is 15 amino acids. The CDR3 is CASSFAGGRQETQYF. The CDR3 nucleotides are TGTGCCAGCAGCTTTGCTGGCGGGCGCCAAGAGACCCAGTACTTC.

This chain joins TRBV27 and TRBJ1-1; TRBD1 is a possible D gene (6 bases). Germline V CDR1 and CDR2: MNHEY, SMNVEV (reference sequence). The germline V and J ends were trimmed by 1 base and 4 bases, with 10 bases remaining between them. The CDR3 covers 14 residues. Written as DNA, the CDR3 is TGTGCCAGCAGTTTATTGGGGGGGCTCACTGAAGCTTTCTTT. Translating it yields CASSLLGGLTEAFF.

This chain links TRBV27 with TRBJ2-4; a weak D match, TRBD1 (5 bases). Per germline, CDR1 MNHEY and CDR2 SMNVEV (reference sequence). V was clipped by 1 base and J by 6 bases, with 7 bases between them. The CDR3 covers 13 residues. In DNA form, the CDR3 reads TGTGCCAGCAGTTTATACCAGGGAAACATTCAGTACTTC. This sequence encodes CASSLYQGNIQYF.

The gene calls are TRBV29-1 and TRBJ2-7, with TRBD1 as a possible D gene (6 bases). This CDR3 is built from 14 residues. The V and J ends lost 7 bases and 3 bases respectively, with 19 bases between them. CDR1 is SQVTM, CDR2 ANQGSEA, per germline. The CDR3 DNA reads as TGCAGCGGGTCCGTCCGGGACAACCACTACGAGCAGTACTTC. Translated: CSGSVRDNHYEQYF.

The chain has TRBV18 and TRBJ1-2; 8 bases match TRBD1. The V segment lost 3 bases and the J segment 4 bases; nucleotides outside the gene matches: 7. This CDR3 comprises 15 residues. Germline V gene lookup returns CDR1 KGHSH and CDR2 LQKENI. The CDR3 sequence is CASSPSGQGSYGYTF. CDR3 coding DNA: TGTGCCAGCTCACCCTCTGGACAGGGCAGCTATGGCTACACCTTC.

The chain employs TRBV7-2 and TRBJ1-2, with D hard to call. V gave up 0 bases and J gave up 6 bases, with 8 bases separating them. The CDR3 is made up of 13 amino acids. Germline CDR1 SGHTA, CDR2 FQGNSA. The CDR3 loop reads CASSLALGDGYTF. In nucleotides, the CDR3 is TGTGCCAGCAGCTTAGCGTTGGGAGATGGCTACACCTTC.

This sequence joins TRBV19 and TRBJ2-7; the D gene is possibly TRBD2 (6 bases). V gave up 2 bases and J gave up 6 bases, with 14 bases separating them. The CDR3 is made up of 14 amino acids. CDR1 LNHDA and CDR2 SQIVND come from the germline V gene (reference sequence). The DNA for the CDR3 is TGTGCCAGTAGTATATCTGACAGCGGGTCCGAGCAGTACTTC. It encodes CASSISDSGSEQYF.

The chain employs TRBV5-4 and TRBJ2-7; a possible D gene is TRBD1 (5 bases). Trimming removed 3 bases from V and 4 bases from J, with 14 bases in between. CDR3 length: 14 amino acids. The V gene's germline CDR1 is SGHNT and CDR2 YYREEE (reference sequence). The chain's CDR3 is CASSSPGIPYEQYF. CDR3 nucleotides: TGTGCCAGCAGCTCCCCAGGGATTCCGTACGAGCAGTACTTC.

The V call is TRBV3-1 (or the pseudogene TRBV3-2), the J call TRBJ1-2; 7 positions agree with TRBD1. The CDR3 consists of 13 residues. V shed 4 bases and J 7 bases; nucleotides not matched to a gene: 6. Germline V lookup: CDR1 LGHDT, CDR2 YNNKEL (reference sequence). The CDR3 is CASSPRQGTGYTF. The CDR3 bases are TGTGCCAGCAGCCCGCGACAGGGTACTGGCTACACCTTC.

The V call is TRBV9, the J call TRBJ2-1; possibly TRBD1 for D (6 bases). CDR1 is SGDLS and CDR2 is YYNGEE in the germline V gene. Deletions cut 1 base from V and 1 base from J, with 9 bases between. The CDR3 sequence is 15 residues long. The CDR3 DNA reads TGTGCCAGCAGCGTACGGGACACGTCCTACAATGAGCAGTTCTTC. Residues: CASSVRDTSYNEQFF.

The chain links TRBV11-2 to TRBJ2-5, with D possibly matching TRBD2 (7 bases). Trimming took 1 base from V and 2 from J, leaving 14 bases between them. This CDR3 is 16 amino acids long. The germline gives CDR1 SGHAT, CDR2 FQNNGV. For the CDR3, the DNA is TGTGCCAGCAGCTTAGCGGGGGGCCTTGCTCAAGAGACCCAGTACTTC. Translated, it gives CASSLAGGLAQETQYF.

The rearrangement uses TRBV5-6 and TRBJ1-2; 7 bases are shared with TRBD1. Germline lookup yields CDR1 SGHDT and CDR2 YYEEEE. J was trimmed by 8 bases and V by 4 bases; bases with no gene match: 11. The CDR3 is 14 residues long. DNA of the CDR3: TGTGCCAGCAGCATGGGACAGCACCCTCGGGGCTACACCTTC. Its protein is CASSMGQHPRGYTF.